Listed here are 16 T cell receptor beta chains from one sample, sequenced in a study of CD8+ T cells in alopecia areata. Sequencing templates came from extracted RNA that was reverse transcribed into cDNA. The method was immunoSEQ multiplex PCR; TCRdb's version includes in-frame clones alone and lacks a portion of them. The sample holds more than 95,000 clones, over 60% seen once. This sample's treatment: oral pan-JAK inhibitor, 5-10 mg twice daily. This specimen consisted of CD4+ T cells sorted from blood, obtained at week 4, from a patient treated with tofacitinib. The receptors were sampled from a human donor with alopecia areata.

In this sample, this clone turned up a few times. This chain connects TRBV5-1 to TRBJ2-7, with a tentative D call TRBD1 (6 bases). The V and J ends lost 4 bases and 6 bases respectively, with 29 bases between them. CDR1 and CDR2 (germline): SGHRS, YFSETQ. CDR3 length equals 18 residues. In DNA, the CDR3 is TGCGCCAGCAGCCCGGTATTGACTTGGGAAAAGCAGGGGACCGAGCAGTACTTC. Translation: CASSPVLTWEKQGTEQYF. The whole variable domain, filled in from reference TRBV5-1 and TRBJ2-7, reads KAGVTQTPRYLIKTRGQQVTLSCSPISGHRSVSWYQQTPGQGLQFLFEYFSETQRNKGNFPGRFSGRQFSNSRSEMNVSTLELGDSALYLCASSPVLTWEKQGTEQYFGPGTRLTVT.

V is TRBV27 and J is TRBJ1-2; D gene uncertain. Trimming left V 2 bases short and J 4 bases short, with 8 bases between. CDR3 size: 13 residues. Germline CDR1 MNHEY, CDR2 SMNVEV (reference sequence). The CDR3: CASSLMGSYGYTF. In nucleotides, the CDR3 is TGTGCCAGCAGTTTAATGGGGAGCTATGGCTACACCTTC.

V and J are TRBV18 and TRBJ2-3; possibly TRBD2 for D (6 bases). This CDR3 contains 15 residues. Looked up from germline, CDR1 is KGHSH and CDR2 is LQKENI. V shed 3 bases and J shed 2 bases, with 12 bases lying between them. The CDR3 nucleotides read TGTGCCAGCTCACCGCGGAGGGGAGACACAGATACGCAGTATTTT. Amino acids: CASSPRRGDTDTQYF.

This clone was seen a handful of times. The CDR3 protein is CASSLTRGNQPQHF. In nucleotides, the CDR3 is TGTGCCAGCAGTTTAACCAGAGGGAATCAGCCCCAGCATTTT. V and J are TRBV27 and TRBJ1-5; no reliable D call. CDR3 size: 14 residues. Looked up from germline, CDR1 is MNHEY and CDR2 is SMNVEV (reference sequence). V gave up 2 bases and J gave up 4 bases, with 9 bases separating them.

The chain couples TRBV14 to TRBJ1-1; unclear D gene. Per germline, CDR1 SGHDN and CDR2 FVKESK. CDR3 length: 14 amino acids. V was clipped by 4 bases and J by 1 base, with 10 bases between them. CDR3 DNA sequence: TGTGCCAGCAGCCGACTCGCGTGGAACACTGAAGCTTTCTTT. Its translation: CASSRLAWNTEAFF.

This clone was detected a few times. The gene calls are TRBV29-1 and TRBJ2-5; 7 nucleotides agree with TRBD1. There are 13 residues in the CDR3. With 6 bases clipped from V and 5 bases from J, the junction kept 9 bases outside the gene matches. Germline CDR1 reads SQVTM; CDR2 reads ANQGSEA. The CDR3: CSVRRGTGETQYF. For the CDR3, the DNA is TGCAGCGTCCGCAGGGGGACGGGGGAGACCCAGTACTTC.

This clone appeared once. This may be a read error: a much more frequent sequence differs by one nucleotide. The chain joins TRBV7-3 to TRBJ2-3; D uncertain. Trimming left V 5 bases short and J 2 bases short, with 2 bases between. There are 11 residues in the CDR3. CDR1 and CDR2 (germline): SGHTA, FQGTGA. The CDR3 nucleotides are TGTGCCAGCAGCAACACAGATACGCAGTATTTT. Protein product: CASSNTDTQYF.

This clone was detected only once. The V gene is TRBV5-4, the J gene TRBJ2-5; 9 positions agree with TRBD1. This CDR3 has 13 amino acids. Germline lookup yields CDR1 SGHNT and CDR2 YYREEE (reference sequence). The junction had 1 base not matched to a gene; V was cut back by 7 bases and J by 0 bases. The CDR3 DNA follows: TGTGCCAGCCGGGACAGGGACCAAGAGACCCAGTACTTC. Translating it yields CASRDRDQETQYF.

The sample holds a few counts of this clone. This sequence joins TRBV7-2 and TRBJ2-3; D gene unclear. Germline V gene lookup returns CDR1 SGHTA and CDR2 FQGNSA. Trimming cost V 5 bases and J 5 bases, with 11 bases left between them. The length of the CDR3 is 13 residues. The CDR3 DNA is TGTGCCAGCAGCCCCGGACCAGGAGATACGCAGTATTTT. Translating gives CASSPGPGDTQYF.

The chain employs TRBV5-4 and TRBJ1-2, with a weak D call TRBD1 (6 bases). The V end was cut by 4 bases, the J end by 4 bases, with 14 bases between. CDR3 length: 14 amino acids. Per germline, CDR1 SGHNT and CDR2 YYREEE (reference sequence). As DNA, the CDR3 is TGTGCCAGCAGCGTGACAGGAGGAGGCTATGGCTACACCTTC. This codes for CASSVTGGGYGYTF.

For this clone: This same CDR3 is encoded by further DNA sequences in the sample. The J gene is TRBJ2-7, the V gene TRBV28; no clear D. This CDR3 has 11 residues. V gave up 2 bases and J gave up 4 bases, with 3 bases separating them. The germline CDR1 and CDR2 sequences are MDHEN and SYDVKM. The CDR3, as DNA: TGTGCCAGCAGTTTAAGGTACGAGCAGTACTTC. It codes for CASSLRYEQYF.

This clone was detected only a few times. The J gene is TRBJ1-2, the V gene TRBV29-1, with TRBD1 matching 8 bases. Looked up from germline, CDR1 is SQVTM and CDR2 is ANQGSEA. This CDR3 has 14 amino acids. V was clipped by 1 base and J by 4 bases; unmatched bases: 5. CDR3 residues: CSVEGAGTGYGYTF. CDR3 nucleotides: TGCAGCGTTGAAGGCGCAGGGACAGGCTATGGCTACACCTTC.

In nucleotides, the CDR3 is TGTGCCTGGAGTACAGGGTATAATAGCAATCAGCCCCAGCATTTT. This translates into CAWSTGYNSNQPQHF. The chain carries TRBV30 and TRBJ1-5; D possibly corresponds to TRBD1 (6 bases). V shed 2 bases and J shed 0 bases, with 11 bases lying between them. Germline CDR1 and CDR2: GTSNPN and SVGIG (reference sequence). The CDR3 extends over 15 amino acids.

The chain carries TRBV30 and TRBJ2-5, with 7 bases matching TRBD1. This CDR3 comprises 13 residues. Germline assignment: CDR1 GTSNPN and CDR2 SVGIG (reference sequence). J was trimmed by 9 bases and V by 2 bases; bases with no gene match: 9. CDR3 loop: CAWSLRDRGAQYF. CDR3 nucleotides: TGTGCCTGGAGTCTCCGGGACAGAGGAGCCCAGTACTTC.

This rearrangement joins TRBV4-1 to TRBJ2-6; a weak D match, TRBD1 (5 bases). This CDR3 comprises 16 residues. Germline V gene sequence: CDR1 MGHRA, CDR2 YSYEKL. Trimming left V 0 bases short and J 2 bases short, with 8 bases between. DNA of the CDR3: TGCGCCAGCAGCCAAGAGGGCAGGGCTGGGGCCAACGTCCTGACTTTC. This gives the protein CASSQEGRAGANVLTF.

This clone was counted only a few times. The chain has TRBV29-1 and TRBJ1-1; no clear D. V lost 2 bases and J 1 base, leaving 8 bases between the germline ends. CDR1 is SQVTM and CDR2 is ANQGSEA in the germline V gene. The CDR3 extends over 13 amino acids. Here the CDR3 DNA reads TGCAGCGTTGAATCGCAGGCGAACACTGAAGCTTTCTTT. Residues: CSVESQANTEAFF.